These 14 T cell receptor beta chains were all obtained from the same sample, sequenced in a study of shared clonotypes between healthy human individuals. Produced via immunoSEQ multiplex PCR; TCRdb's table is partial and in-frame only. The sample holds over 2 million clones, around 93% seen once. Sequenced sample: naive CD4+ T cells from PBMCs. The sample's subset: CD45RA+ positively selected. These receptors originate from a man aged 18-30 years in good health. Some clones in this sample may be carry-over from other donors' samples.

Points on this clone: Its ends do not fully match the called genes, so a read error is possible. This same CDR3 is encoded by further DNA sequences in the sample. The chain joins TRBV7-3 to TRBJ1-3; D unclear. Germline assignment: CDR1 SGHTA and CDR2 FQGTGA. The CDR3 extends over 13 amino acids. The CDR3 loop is CASSLTSGNTIYF. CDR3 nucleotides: TGTGCCAGCAGCCTAACTTCTGGAAACACCATATATTTT. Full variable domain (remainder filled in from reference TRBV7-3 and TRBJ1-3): GAGVSQTPSNKVTEKGKYVELRCDPISGHTALYWYRQSLGQGPEFLIYFQGTGAADDSGLPNDRFFAVRPEGSVSTLKIQRTERGDSAVYLCASSLTSGNTIYFGEGSWLTVV.

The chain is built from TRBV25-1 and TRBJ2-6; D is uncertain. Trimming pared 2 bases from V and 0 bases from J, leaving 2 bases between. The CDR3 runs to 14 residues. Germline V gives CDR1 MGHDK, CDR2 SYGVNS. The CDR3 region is CASSEPSGANVLTF. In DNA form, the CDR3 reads TGTGCCAGCAGTGAACCCTCTGGGGCCAACGTCCTGACTTTC.

Here the CDR3 DNA reads TGTGCCAGCAGCTTAACCCGGGGAGGCAACGAGCAGTACTTC. Protein: CASSLTRGGNEQYF. V and J are TRBV7-3 and TRBJ2-7, with D perhaps TRBD2 (6 bases). Germline CDR1 is SGHTA and CDR2 is FQGTGA. The germline V and J ends were trimmed by 0 bases and 5 bases, with 11 bases remaining between them. The CDR3 totals 14 residues.

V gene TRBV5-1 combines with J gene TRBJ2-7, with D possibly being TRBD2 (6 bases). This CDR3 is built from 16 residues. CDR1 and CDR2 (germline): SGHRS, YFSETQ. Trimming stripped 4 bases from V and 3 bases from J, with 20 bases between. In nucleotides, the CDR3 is TGCGCCAGCAGCCGGGGCGGGGCGGCTAGAAGCTACGAGCAGTACTTC. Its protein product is CASSRGGAARSYEQYF.

The DNA for the CDR3 is TGTGCCAGCAGCTTAACCCCGGGGGCGGGAGTGTTAGATACGCAGTATTTT. Translated: CASSLTPGAGVLDTQYF. The chain employs TRBV7-3 and TRBJ2-3, with D perhaps matching TRBD2 (7 bases). The CDR3 covers 17 residues. Germline V gene sequence: CDR1 SGHTA, CDR2 FQGTGA. The germline V and J ends were trimmed by 0 bases and 5 bases, with 18 bases remaining between them.

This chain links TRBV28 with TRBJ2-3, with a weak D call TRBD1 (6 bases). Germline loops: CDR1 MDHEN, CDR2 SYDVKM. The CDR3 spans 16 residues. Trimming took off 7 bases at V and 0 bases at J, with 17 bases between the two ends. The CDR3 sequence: CASTLDSDTSTDTQYF. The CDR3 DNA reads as TGTGCCAGCACCTTGGACAGTGACACTAGCACAGATACGCAGTATTTT.

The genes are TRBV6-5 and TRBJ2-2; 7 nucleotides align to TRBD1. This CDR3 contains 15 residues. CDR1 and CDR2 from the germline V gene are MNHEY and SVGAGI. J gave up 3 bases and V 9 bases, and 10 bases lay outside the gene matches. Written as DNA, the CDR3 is TGTGCCAGTCGGGACCGGGACAGATACACCGGGGAGCTGTTTTTT. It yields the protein CASRDRDRYTGELFF.

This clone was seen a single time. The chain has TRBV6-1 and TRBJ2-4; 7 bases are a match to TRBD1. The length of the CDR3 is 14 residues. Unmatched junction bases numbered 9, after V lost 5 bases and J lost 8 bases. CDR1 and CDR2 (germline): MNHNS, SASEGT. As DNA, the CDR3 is TGTGCCAGCAGTTTTAAACAGGGGATGGACATTCAGTACTTC. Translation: CASSFKQGMDIQYF.

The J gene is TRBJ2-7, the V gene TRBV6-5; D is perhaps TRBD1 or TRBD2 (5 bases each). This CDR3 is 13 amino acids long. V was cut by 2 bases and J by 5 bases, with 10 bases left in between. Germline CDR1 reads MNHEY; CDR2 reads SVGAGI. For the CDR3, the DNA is TGTGCCAGCAGTTACCCTGGGACGGACGAGCAGTACTTC. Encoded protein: CASSYPGTDEQYF.

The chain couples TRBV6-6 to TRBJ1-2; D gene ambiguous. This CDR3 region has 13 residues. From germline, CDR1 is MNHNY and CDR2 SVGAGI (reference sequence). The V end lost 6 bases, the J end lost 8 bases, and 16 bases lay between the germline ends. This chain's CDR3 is CASSSDGVSGYTF. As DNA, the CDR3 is TGTGCCAGCAGCTCTGATGGGGTCTCGGGCTACACCTTC.

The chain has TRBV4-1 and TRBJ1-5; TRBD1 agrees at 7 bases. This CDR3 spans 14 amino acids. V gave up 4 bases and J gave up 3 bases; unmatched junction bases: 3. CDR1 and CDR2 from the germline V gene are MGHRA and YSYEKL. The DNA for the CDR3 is TGCGCCAGCAGCCTAGACAGGGCCAATCAGCCCCAGCATTTT. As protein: CASSLDRANQPQHF.

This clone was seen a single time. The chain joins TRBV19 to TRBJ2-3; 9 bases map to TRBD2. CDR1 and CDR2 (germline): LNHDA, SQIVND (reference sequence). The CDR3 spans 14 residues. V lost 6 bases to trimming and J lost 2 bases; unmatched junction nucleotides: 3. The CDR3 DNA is TGTGCCAGTAGCGGCGGGAGGGCCACAGATACGCAGTATTTT. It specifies CASSGGRATDTQYF.

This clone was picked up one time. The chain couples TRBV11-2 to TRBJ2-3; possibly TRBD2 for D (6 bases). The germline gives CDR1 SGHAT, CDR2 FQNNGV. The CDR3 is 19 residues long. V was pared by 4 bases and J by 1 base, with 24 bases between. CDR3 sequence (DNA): TGTGCCAGCAGCTCGTGGGGAAAAGAAGCGGGTCCCCGCACAGATACGCAGTATTTT. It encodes CASSSWGKEAGPRTDTQYF. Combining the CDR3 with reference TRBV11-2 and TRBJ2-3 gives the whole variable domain EAGVAQSPRYKIIEKRQSVAFWCNPISGHATLYWYQQILGQGPKLLIQFQNNGVVDDSQLPKDRFSAERLKGVDSTLKIQPAKLEDSAVYLCASSSWGKEAGPRTDTQYFGPGTRLTVL.

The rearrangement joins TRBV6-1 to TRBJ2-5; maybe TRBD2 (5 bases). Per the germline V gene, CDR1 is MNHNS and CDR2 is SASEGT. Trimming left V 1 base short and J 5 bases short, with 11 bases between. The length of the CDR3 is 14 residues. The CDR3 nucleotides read TGTGCCAGCAGTGAAGGGGTAGAGCGGGAGACCCAGTACTTC. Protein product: CASSEGVERETQYF.